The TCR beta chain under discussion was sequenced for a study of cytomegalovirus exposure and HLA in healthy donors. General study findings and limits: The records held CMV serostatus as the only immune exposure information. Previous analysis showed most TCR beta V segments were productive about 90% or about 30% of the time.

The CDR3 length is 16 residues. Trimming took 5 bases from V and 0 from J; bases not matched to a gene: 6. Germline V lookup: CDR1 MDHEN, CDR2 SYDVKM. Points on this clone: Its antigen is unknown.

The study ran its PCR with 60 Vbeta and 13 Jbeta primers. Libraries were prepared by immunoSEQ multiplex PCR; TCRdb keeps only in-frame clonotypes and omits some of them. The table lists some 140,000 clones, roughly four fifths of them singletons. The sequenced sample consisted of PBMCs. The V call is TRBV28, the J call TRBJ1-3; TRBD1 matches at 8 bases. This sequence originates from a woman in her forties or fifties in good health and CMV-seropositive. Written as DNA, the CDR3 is TGTGCCAGCAGTCGAGGGGACAGGAGCTCTGGAAACACCATATATTTT. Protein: CASSRGDRSSGNTIYF.